Listed below are T cell receptor beta chains from one sample, sequenced in a study of cytomegalovirus exposure and HLA in healthy donors. The table came from immunoSEQ multiplex PCR; TCRdb's copy has only in-frame clones and leaves some out. Of more than 90,000 clones in the sample, about four fifths were seen once. Sequencing used PBMCs. The receptors were gathered from a woman between 40 and 55 years old in good health and CMV-seronegative. The CDR3 runs from the conserved cysteine through the conserved F or W. The D gene is left open where the match is weak. The size field is filled for only some rows; it gives once, few, many or a size class.

cdr3_nt,cdr3_aa,clone_size,v_call,d_call,j_call
TGTGCCATCCCGGGACTTGCCTACAATGAGCAGTTCTTC,CAIPGLAYNEQFF,few,TRBV7-9,-,TRBJ2-1
TGTGCCAGTCGCGAGACAGGGGCTAATGAAAAACTGTTTTTT,CASRETGANEKLFF,-,TRBV19,TRBD1,TRBJ1-4
TGTGCCAGCAGCGTAGTAGGAAGGGGCTTGAACACTGAAGCTTTCTTT,CASSVVGRGLNTEAFF,-,TRBV9,-,TRBJ1-1
TGTGCCAGCAGCTTAGTGGGGGGGTCATTTAACGAGCAGTACTTC,CASSLVGGSFNEQYF,-,TRBV7-9,TRBD2,TRBJ2-7
TGTGCCAGCAGCTTTCGAGGGGGCTCCGAGCAGTACTTC,CASSFRGGSEQYF,-,TRBV13,TRBD1,TRBJ2-7
TGTGCCAGCAGCGCTATCGGTACGAACACCGGGGAGCTGTTTTTT,CASSAIGTNTGELFF,-,TRBV9,-,TRBJ2-2
TGTGCCAGCAGCGGGATTAGCGGGGGGCGGGATGAGCAGTTCTTC,CASSGISGGRDEQFF,-,TRBV7-9,TRBD2,TRBJ2-1
TGTGCCAGCAGTGATACTTGGCCAGGTACCTACGAGCAGTACTTC,CASSDTWPGTYEQYF,-,TRBV2,-,TRBJ2-7
TGTGCCACGGACAGGGATTCCTACGAGCAGTACTTC,CATDRDSYEQYF,-,TRBV28,TRBD1,TRBJ2-7
TGTGCCAGCAGCCCCAAAGCCCGCGGGAGTAGCACCTACGAGCAGTACTTC,CASSPKARGSSTYEQYF,-,TRBV7-3,TRBD2,TRBJ2-7
TGTGCCAGCAGCCCAACAGGGGGCGGCTATGGCTACACCTTC,CASSPTGGGYGYTF,-,TRBV7-3,TRBD1,TRBJ1-2
TGTGCCAGCTCACGCTCACAGGATACGCAGTATTTT,CASSRSQDTQYF,-,TRBV18,-,TRBJ2-3
TGTGCCAGCAGTCCCCCGGTAAATGAGCAGTTCTTC,CASSPPVNEQFF,-,TRBV28,-,TRBJ2-1
TGTGCCAGCAGCTCATCCGGACAGCTATACTACGAGCAGTACTTC,CASSSSGQLYYEQYF,-,TRBV7-9,-,TRBJ2-7
TGCGCCAGCAGCTTAAGCGGGGGGCCCCAAGAGACCCAGTACTTC,CASSLSGGPQETQYF,-,TRBV5-1,TRBD2,TRBJ2-5
TGTGCCAGCAGTCTCCTACCGGGACTGATAACCGGGGAGCTGTTTTTT,CASSLLPGLITGELFF,once,TRBV27,-,TRBJ2-2
TGTTCCAGCAGCTTACAGGGAATCGGCACTGAAGCTTTCTTT,CSSSLQGIGTEAFF,-,TRBV7-9,-,TRBJ1-1
TGTGCCAGCAGCGTAGGGACAGAACCCTACGAGCAGTACTTC,CASSVGTEPYEQYF,few,TRBV9,-,TRBJ2-7
TGTGCCAGTAACAGGGGGGACAGCGGTTACGAGCAGTACTTC,CASNRGDSGYEQYF,-,TRBV28,TRBD1,TRBJ2-7
TGCAGTGCCCCCAGGGGTGACGAGCAGTACTTC,CSAPRGDEQYF,few,TRBV20-1,-,TRBJ2-7
TGTGCCAGCAGAAAACAATGGAGGGCCAATTCACCCCTCCACTTT,CASRKQWRANSPLHF,-,TRBV6-5,-,TRBJ1-6
TGCGCCAGCAGCCAAGTCCGGGCGGGGGGGCCGTCAGATACGCAGTATTTT,CASSQVRAGGPSDTQYF,-,TRBV4-3,TRBD2,TRBJ2-3
TGTGCCTGGAGTGTAGGGGAGCCCCAGCATTTT,CAWSVGEPQHF,-,TRBV30,-,TRBJ1-5
TGTTCCAGCAGCTTAGCTTTAGGGGGCGGTTTTGAGACCCAGTACTTC,CSSSLALGGGFETQYF,once,TRBV7-9,TRBD1,TRBJ2-5
TGTGCCAGTAGGGGACAGGGAGAAGAGACCCAGTACTTC,CASRGQGEETQYF,-,TRBV19,TRBD1,TRBJ2-5
TGTGCCAGCAGTGACCAGGGACTAGCTAACACCGGGGAGCTGTTTTTT,CASSDQGLANTGELFF,-,TRBV6-4,TRBD2,TRBJ2-2
TGTGCCAGCAGCTCCATATCCGGGACTTCGTACCAAGAGACCCAGTACTTC,CASSSISGTSYQETQYF,-,TRBV9,-,TRBJ2-5
TGTGCCAGCCGACTGGGACTAGGCACCGGGGAGCTGTTTTTT,CASRLGLGTGELFF,-,TRBV28,TRBD2,TRBJ2-2
TGTGCCAGCAGCTCCAATGGGGGGGGAACCTATGGCTACACCTTC,CASSSNGGGTYGYTF,few,TRBV7-3,-,TRBJ1-2
TGCGCCAGCAGCCACCGGACAGGGTATGGCTACACCTTC,CASSHRTGYGYTF,few,TRBV4-3,TRBD1,TRBJ1-2
TGTGCCATCAAGAGGGGGCCCGGAGTTGTAGCCCAGTACTTC,CAIKRGPGVVAQYF,-,TRBV10-3,TRBD1,TRBJ2-5
TGTGCCAGTAGTATTTCCCATGCGGGTGGTACAGATACGCAGTATTTT,CASSISHAGGTDTQYF,-,TRBV19,-,TRBJ2-3
TGTGCCAGCAGCGCGGGACAGACGGCTAATGAAAAACTGTTTTTT,CASSAGQTANEKLFF,-,TRBV9,TRBD1,TRBJ1-4
TGCGCCAGCAGCCAAGATCTCCAGGGGGCTTACAATGAGCAGTTCTTC,CASSQDLQGAYNEQFF,-,TRBV4-3,TRBD1,TRBJ2-1
TGTGCCAGCGGGGGAGGGGGGGCGGGCAACAATGAGCAGTTCTTC,CASGGGGAGNNEQFF,-,TRBV2,-,TRBJ2-1
TGTGCCAGCAGCGTGATGTCAGGTGATACGCAGTATTTT,CASSVMSGDTQYF,-,TRBV5-4,-,TRBJ2-3
TGTGCCAGCAGCACTCGGACTAGCGGAACCGATGAGCAGTTCTTC,CASSTRTSGTDEQFF,-,TRBV7-3,TRBD2,TRBJ2-1
TGTGCCAGCAGTTTACAATGGGGCAGGGGGCACTACGAGCAGTACTTC,CASSLQWGRGHYEQYF,-,TRBV28,TRBD1,TRBJ2-7
TGCGCCAGCAGCCAAGAATTAGGGGGCGGCAGAGCCTCTGGAAACACCATATATTTT,CASSQELGGGRASGNTIYF,-,TRBV4-1,TRBD1,TRBJ1-3
TGTGCCAGCAGCCCAAGGGACAGGGGTGGCGAGCAGTACTTC,CASSPRDRGGEQYF,-,TRBV7-3,TRBD1,TRBJ2-7
TGTGCCAGCAGCTTGGGGGGAGAGCGGGGGCAGTTCTTC,CASSLGGERGQFF,few,TRBV5-4,TRBD2,TRBJ2-1
TGTGCCAGCAGTTCAGGGCCCTCCTACAATGAGCAGTTCTTC,CASSSGPSYNEQFF,-,TRBV28,-,TRBJ2-1
TGTGCCAGCAGCTTAGATCCAGTTACCACAGATACGCAGTATTTT,CASSLDPVTTDTQYF,-,TRBV11-2,-,TRBJ2-3
TGTTCCAGCAGCTTATGGGTCGTGGGCAGGGGCGGCGATGGCTACACCTTC,CSSSLWVVGRGGDGYTF,once,TRBV7-9,-,TRBJ1-2
TGTGCCAGCTCACCCCGAACAGGGGGAAACAGCGGGGAGCTGTTTTTT,CASSPRTGGNSGELFF,-,TRBV18,TRBD1,TRBJ2-2
TGCGCCAGCAGCGACAGGGACAGGGGAATAGAGACCCAGTACTTC,CASSDRDRGIETQYF,-,TRBV5-1,TRBD1,TRBJ2-5
TGTGCCAGTAGTATGTTTTGGGGGCTCGATCAGCCCCAGCATTTT,CASSMFWGLDQPQHF,-,TRBV19,-,TRBJ1-5
TGTGCCACCGCCCCGGTGTTCCTTAACTATGGCTACACCTTC,CATAPVFLNYGYTF,-,TRBV19,-,TRBJ1-2
TGCGCCAGCAGTCTAGCGGGAGTAGGAGAGACCCAGTACTTC,CASSLAGVGETQYF,few,TRBV10-2,TRBD2,TRBJ2-5
TGTGCCAGCAGCGTAGGGAGGGACGGCTCCTACGAGCAGTACTTC,CASSVGRDGSYEQYF,-,TRBV9,-,TRBJ2-7
TGTGCCAGCACGCCGCGGGTCACCGGGGAGCTGTTTTTT,CASTPRVTGELFF,-,TRBV6-1,-,TRBJ2-2
TGCAGCTTCGGGACTAGCGGGGGGGCCGTTGATACGCAGTATTTT,CSFGTSGGAVDTQYF,-,TRBV29-1,TRBD2,TRBJ2-3
TGTGCCAGCAGCTTCAACCGGGACGGGAGCTATGGCTACACCTTC,CASSFNRDGSYGYTF,-,TRBV5-4,-,TRBJ1-2
TGTGCCAGCTTTCGGGCCGAGCAGGGAGGCCACGAGCAGTACTTC,CASFRAEQGGHEQYF,-,TRBV2,-,TRBJ2-7
TGTTCCAGCAGCTTAGGAGGCCTCAATCAGCCCCAGCATTTT,CSSSLGGLNQPQHF,few,TRBV7-9,-,TRBJ1-5
TGTGCCAGCTCAATTCAGGCGGGGGGCGATGGCTACACCTTC,CASSIQAGGDGYTF,-,TRBV18,-,TRBJ1-2
TGCGCCAGCAGCGCCGGACAGGGGGCCTACGAGCAGTACTTC,CASSAGQGAYEQYF,few,TRBV4-3,TRBD1,TRBJ2-7